These 7 T cell receptor beta chains were sequenced from one sample in a study of chemoradiotherapy in HPV16-positive cancers. Sequencing used immunoSEQ multiplex PCR; TCRdb keeps in-frame clones, though not all of them. The table shows about 67,000 clones, with roughly 90% occurring only once. The specimen was blood, collected from a patient who underwent chemoradiotherapy. The origin of the receptors is a human donor with HPV-associated anogenital cancer.

The CDR3 sequence is CASSLLGQNEAFF. The CDR3 coding sequence is TGTGCCAGCAGCTTACTGGGACAGAATGAAGCTTTCTTT. The chain joins TRBV6-1 to TRBJ1-1, with 7 bases that match TRBD1. The CDR3 consists of 13 residues. Germline CDR1 reads MNHNS; CDR2 reads SASEGT. J was trimmed by 7 bases and V by 6 bases; bases with no gene match: 8.

V is TRBV6-1 and J is TRBJ2-5; D is undetermined. CDR3 size: 13 residues. The V and J ends lost 7 bases and 5 bases respectively, with 14 bases between them. Germline loops: CDR1 MNHNS, CDR2 SASEGT. CDR3: CASTTPGVETQYF. CDR3 nucleotides: TGTGCCAGCACCACACCTGGGGTGGAGACCCAGTACTTC.

This chain links TRBV2 with TRBJ1-2; 9 nucleotides match TRBD1. The J segment lost 5 bases and the V segment lost 6 bases, leaving 16 bases of the junction unmatched. The CDR3 length is 17 residues. The germline gives CDR1 SNHLY, CDR2 FYNNEI. As DNA, the CDR3 is TGTGCCAGCAGGGGCCGGCAACAGGGGGCACTGGGGTATGGCTACACCTTC. Translating gives CASRGRQQGALGYGYTF.

The chain couples TRBV18 to TRBJ1-2; TRBD1 is a possible D gene (6 bases). The germline CDR1 and CDR2 sequences are KGHSH and LQKENI. CDR3 length: 13 residues. The V end lost 5 bases, the J end lost 4 bases, and 11 bases lay between the germline ends. The CDR3 DNA follows: TGTGCCAGCTCATCGGACAGTATCTATGGCTACACCTTC. This translates into CASSSDSIYGYTF.

This clone is a singleton in its sample. The rearrangement links TRBV7-9 to TRBJ2-1, with D perhaps TRBD1 (6 bases). CDR3 length: 16 residues. Deletions cut 5 bases from V and 3 bases from J, with 17 bases between. Germline CDR1 is SEHNR and CDR2 is FQNEAQ (reference sequence). CDR3: CASSQIRGRNYNEQFF. The CDR3 DNA reads as TGTGCCAGCAGCCAAATCAGGGGACGTAACTACAATGAGCAGTTCTTC.

V is TRBV9 and J is TRBJ2-7, with 7 bases that match TRBD2. V lost 4 bases to trimming and J lost 3 bases; unmatched junction nucleotides: 13. The CDR3 is 16 residues long. Germline V gene data show CDR1 as SGDLS and CDR2 as YYNGEE. CDR3 region: CASSPTAGDRNYEQYF. In nucleotides, the CDR3 is TGTGCCAGCAGCCCGACCGCGGGGGACCGAAACTACGAGCAGTACTTC.

The V and J genes are TRBV9 and TRBJ1-2; 7 nucleotides agree with TRBD1. V dropped 6 bases and J dropped 2; count of bases not matched to a gene: 10. In germline, CDR1 is SGDLS, CDR2 YYNGEE. This CDR3 region has 15 residues. The DNA for the CDR3 is TGTGCCAGCACCCCTCCGGGACAGCGAAACTATGGCTACACCTTC. It encodes CASTPPGQRNYGYTF. The full variable domain, its missing parts supplied by reference TRBV9 and TRBJ1-2, is DSGVTQTPKHLITATGQRVTLRCSPRSGDLSVYWYQQSLDQGLQFLIQYYNGEERAKGNILERFSAQQFPDLHSELNLSSLELGDSALYFCASTPPGQRNYGYTFGSGTRLTVV.